These 27 T cell receptor beta chains were all obtained from the same sample, sequenced in a study of CD8+ T cells in alopecia areata. The treatment: oral pan-JAK inhibitor, 5-10 mg twice daily. As the sequencing template, cDNA was produced by extracting RNA and reverse transcribing it. Libraries were prepared by immunoSEQ multiplex PCR; TCRdb keeps only in-frame clonotypes and omits some of them. The table lists about 280,000 clones, 55% to 75% of them singletons. The source was CD4+ T cells sorted from blood, collected at week 24, from a patient treated with tofacitinib. The origin of the receptors is a human donor with alopecia areata.

The CDR3 protein is CASSVEGTVYGYTF. CDR3 coding DNA: TGTGCCAGCAGCGTAGAAGGGACAGTCTATGGCTACACCTTC. This chain uses TRBV9 with TRBJ1-2; 7 bases are shared with TRBD1. Looked up from germline, CDR1 is SGDLS and CDR2 is YYNGEE. The CDR3 consists of 14 residues. With V trimmed by 0 bases and J by 4 bases, 3 bases remained unmatched.

CDR3 amino acids: CASSESSAGNNEQFF. The CDR3 region has the DNA TGTGCCAGCAGTGAATCCTCCGCTGGAAACAATGAGCAGTTCTTC. V gene TRBV25-1 combines with J gene TRBJ2-1; D is unclear. The germline V and J ends were trimmed by 1 base and 5 bases, with 12 bases remaining between them. This CDR3 contains 15 residues. The germline gives CDR1 MGHDK, CDR2 SYGVNS. Supplemented by reference TRBV25-1 and TRBJ2-1, the full variable domain reads EADIYQTPRYLVIGTGKKITLECSQTMGHDKMYWYQQDPGMELHLIHYSYGVNSTEKGDLSSESTVSRIRTEHFPLTLESARPSHTSQYLCASSESSAGNNEQFFGPGTRLTVL.

This clone was seen ten or more times. The CDR3 bases are TGTGCCAGCAGCCAGGACAGCTTGGGCTATGGCTACACCTTC. It codes for CASSQDSLGYGYTF. The chain uses TRBV7-8 and TRBJ1-2, with D possibly matching TRBD1 (6 bases). This CDR3 region has 14 residues. The V end was cut by 5 bases, the J end by 4 bases, with 14 bases between. Germline-derived CDR1 and CDR2 are SGHVS and FQNEAQ.

This clone was detected only a few times. The V and J genes are TRBV28 and TRBJ2-2, with 7 bases aligning to TRBD1. The length of the CDR3 is 14 residues. From germline, CDR1 is MDHEN and CDR2 SYDVKM. V shed 6 bases, J shed 4 bases, and the junction held 5 bases outside the gene matches. The CDR3 bases are TGTGCCAGCAGAAACACAGGGGTCACCGGGGAGCTGTTTTTT. Protein product: CASRNTGVTGELFF.

The table lists this clone with many counts. At one end, the junction sequence differs from germline, possibly due to a read error. The chain employs TRBV4-3 and TRBJ1-1, with 11 bases identical to TRBD1. Germline lookup yields CDR1 LGHNA and CDR2 YSLEER. This CDR3 has 14 residues. The CDR3 nucleotides are TGCGCCAGCAGCCAAGAGAGGGACAGGGGGTTGGTGGTCTTT. This sequence encodes CASSQERDRGLVVF.

This chain uses TRBV5-6 with TRBJ2-3; D is ambiguous. Germline V gene lookup returns CDR1 SGHDT and CDR2 YYEEEE. The CDR3 extends over 12 amino acids. The V and J ends lost 0 bases and 4 bases respectively, with 3 bases between them. CDR3 amino acids: CASSLVADTQYF. The DNA for the CDR3 is TGTGCCAGCAGCTTGGTGGCAGATACGCAGTATTTT.

This clone was picked up one time. The gene calls are TRBV7-9 and TRBJ1-2; 7 nucleotides line up with TRBD1. The junction had 10 bases not matched to a gene; V was cut back by 1 base and J by 14 bases. This CDR3 comprises 13 residues. Looked up from germline, CDR1 is SEHNR and CDR2 is FQNEAQ (reference sequence). In DNA, the CDR3 is TGTGCCAGCAGCTTAGGGGACAGTAGACCAAGGACCTTC. Encoded protein: CASSLGDSRPRTF. The full variable domain, its missing parts supplied by reference TRBV7-9 and TRBJ1-2, is DTGVSQNPRHKITKRGQNVTFRCDPISEHNRLYWYRQTLGQGPEFLTYFQNEAQLEKSRLLSDRFSAERPKGSFSTLEIQRTEQGDSAMYLCASSLGDSRPRTFGSGTRLTVV.

The rearrangement joins TRBV6-5 to TRBJ1-1, with 8 bases matching TRBD1. The CDR3 extends over 15 amino acids. V was clipped by 2 bases and J by 3 bases; unmatched bases: 5. Looked up from germline, CDR1 is MNHEY and CDR2 is SVGAGI. CDR3 loop: CASSYTQGADTEAFF. The CDR3 DNA sequence: TGTGCCAGCAGTTACACCCAGGGGGCCGACACTGAAGCTTTCTTT.

This clone was observed a handful of times. V usage is TRBV2 and J usage is TRBJ2-1, with no clear D. Germline V gene sequence: CDR1 SNHLY, CDR2 FYNNEI. This CDR3 contains 11 residues. V gave up 1 base and J gave up 9 bases, with 4 bases separating them. In DNA, the CDR3 is TGTGCCAGCAGTGAAGTTAGTGAGCAGTTCTTC. Its translation: CASSEVSEQFF.

This clone appeared a few times. V gene TRBV29-1 combines with J gene TRBJ1-2; D gene unclear. Germline V gives CDR1 SQVTM, CDR2 ANQGSEA. Trimming shortened V by 5 bases and J by 5 bases, and 6 bases separated the two germline ends. The CDR3 runs to 10 residues. CDR3 bases: TGCAGCGTTCAGGAGTATGGCTACACCTTC. Protein: CSVQEYGYTF.

V gene TRBV15 combines with J gene TRBJ2-5; 13 bases map to TRBD2. Germline CDR1 and CDR2: LNHNV and YYDKDF (reference sequence). The CDR3 is made up of 17 amino acids. J gave up 1 base and V 0 bases, and 2 bases lay outside the gene matches. The CDR3 protein is CATSRDGTSGIQETQYF. DNA of the CDR3: TGTGCCACCAGCAGAGATGGGACTAGCGGGATCCAAGAGACCCAGTACTTC.

This chain connects TRBV30 to TRBJ2-3, with 9 bases matching TRBD2. After removal of 4 bases from V and 4 bases from J, the junction contained 9 bases not matched to a gene. The CDR3 totals 15 residues. The germline CDR1 and CDR2 sequences are GTSNPN and SVGIG (reference sequence). The CDR3 loop reads CAWTRLRGGPDTQYF. The CDR3 bases are TGTGCCTGGACACGCCTGCGGGGGGGCCCAGATACGCAGTATTTT.

V usage is TRBV5-4 and J usage is TRBJ2-2, with 10 nucleotides matching TRBD1. Looked up from germline, CDR1 is SGHNT and CDR2 is YYREEE (reference sequence). V lost 4 bases, J lost 5 bases, and 5 bases stayed unmatched. CDR3 length: 15 amino acids. The chain's CDR3 is CASSPTGGGTGELFF. The CDR3, as DNA: TGTGCCAGCAGCCCGACAGGGGGCGGGACCGGGGAGCTGTTTTTT.

The J gene is TRBJ2-7, the V gene TRBV4-1, with no clear D. Germline V gene sequence: CDR1 MGHRA, CDR2 YSYEKL. The CDR3 is 13 residues long. V lost 1 base and J lost 11, with 15 bases in between. The CDR3 loop reads CASSQVAASSEYF. In DNA form, the CDR3 reads TGCGCCAGCAGCCAAGTCGCCGCCTCTTCGGAGTACTTC.

This clone was seen only a few times. The J gene is TRBJ1-2, the V gene TRBV7-2, with TRBD1 matching 7 bases. V lost 3 bases and J lost 8; bases outside the gene matches: 12. The CDR3 consists of 15 residues. CDR1 is SGHTA, CDR2 FQGNSA, per germline. The CDR3 bases are TGTGCCAGCAGCTTCGCCCAGACAGGGTCCAGGGGCTACACCTTC. This encodes CASSFAQTGSRGYTF.

CDR3 in amino acids: CASSWGPNYGYTF. The CDR3 region has the DNA TGTGCCAGCTCCTGGGGACCTAACTATGGCTACACCTTC. V usage is TRBV6-5 and J usage is TRBJ1-2; tentatively, D is TRBD1 (5 bases). V dropped 8 bases and J dropped 0 bases, with 10 bases sitting between them. Germline loops: CDR1 MNHEY, CDR2 SVGAGI. CDR3 length equals 13 residues.

This clone was seen only a few times. The chain joins TRBV29-1 to TRBJ1-6, with 7 bases fitting TRBD1. The ends lost 7 bases at V and 8 bases at J; junction bases unmatched: 5. CDR1 is SQVTM, CDR2 ANQGSEA, per germline. This CDR3 contains 12 residues. For the CDR3, the DNA is TGCAGCGCGAGGCAGGGGGATTCACCCCTCCACTTT. Translating gives CSARQGDSPLHF.

The genes are TRBV2 and TRBJ2-1; weak D call: TRBD1 (6 bases). Per germline, CDR1 SNHLY and CDR2 FYNNEI. V was pared by 6 bases and J by 4 bases, with 10 bases between. The CDR3 totals 13 residues. The CDR3, as DNA: TGTGCCAGCAGATCGGGGACATACAATGAGCAGTTCTTC. This sequence encodes CASRSGTYNEQFF.

This clone was detected a few times. The genes are TRBV29-1 and TRBJ1-5, with no clear D. This CDR3 spans 13 amino acids. Germline lookup yields CDR1 SQVTM and CDR2 ANQGSEA. With 4 bases removed from V and 4 bases from J, the gap between germline ends came to 11 bases. CDR3 amino acids: CSVGAGRNQPQHF. The CDR3 bases are TGCAGCGTTGGGGCTGGGAGAAATCAGCCCCAGCATTTT.

This clone was counted only a few times. V and J are TRBV25-1 and TRBJ1-4; 7 bases are shared with TRBD1. With 3 bases clipped from V and 2 bases from J, the junction kept 3 bases outside the gene matches. Germline assignment: CDR1 MGHDK and CDR2 SYGVNS. This CDR3 is 15 amino acids long. As DNA, the CDR3 is TGTGCCAGCAGTGACCAGGGGGGGACTAATGAAAAACTGTTTTTT. This encodes CASSDQGGTNEKLFF.

This rearrangement joins TRBV6-6 to TRBJ2-7; TRBD2 matches at 7 bases. The CDR3 has 13 amino acids. Per the germline V gene, CDR1 is MNHNY and CDR2 is SVGAGI (reference sequence). V was clipped by 6 bases and J by 3 bases; unmatched bases: 5. CDR3 sequence reads: CASRSGDHYEQYF. CDR3 coding DNA: TGTGCCAGCAGGAGCGGGGACCACTACGAGCAGTACTTC.

The J gene is TRBJ1-3, the V gene TRBV6-5, with D uncertain. Germline CDR1 MNHEY, CDR2 SVGAGI. With 6 bases removed from V and 0 bases from J, the gap between germline ends came to 9 bases. This CDR3 has 14 amino acids. DNA of the CDR3: TGTGCCAGCAGCACCTCATTCTCTGGAAACACCATATATTTT. Translated: CASSTSFSGNTIYF.

This clone was seen a handful of times. V gene TRBV23-1 combines with J gene TRBJ2-1, with 12 bases identical to TRBD1. TRBV23-1 is an open reading frame whose function is uncertain. The CDR3 is made up of 16 amino acids. The junction had 2 bases not matched to a gene; V was cut back by 1 base and J by 4 bases. The CDR3 coding sequence is TGCGCCAGCAGTCAATGGGACAGGGGGCCATACAATGAGCAGTTCTTC. Encoded protein: CASSQWDRGPYNEQFF.

The chain uses TRBV29-1 and TRBJ1-1; D might be TRBD1 (5 bases). V was shortened by 7 bases and J by 4 bases, with 13 bases between the two germline ends. Germline-derived CDR1 and CDR2 are SQVTM and ANQGSEA. This CDR3 has 12 residues. The CDR3 coding sequence is TGCAGCGCTGATGCGGACACCACTGAAGCTTTCTTT. As protein: CSADADTTEAFF.

The chain recombines TRBV5-4 with TRBJ2-2; 10 bases are a match to TRBD2. V lost 2 bases and J lost 4; bases outside the gene matches: 8. The CDR3 consists of 17 residues. Germline CDR1 SGHNT, CDR2 YYREEE (reference sequence). For the CDR3, the DNA is TGTGCCAGCAGCTTAGGAGCGGGGGGGGCGTCCACCGGGGAGCTGTTTTTT. Protein sequence: CASSLGAGGASTGELFF.

In this sample, this clone turned up once. The chain links TRBV27 to TRBJ2-7; D gene ambiguous. The V gene lost 8 bases and the J gene lost 0 bases, with 14 bases spanning the gap. The CDR3 runs to 14 residues. Germline-derived CDR1 and CDR2 are MNHEY and SMNVEV (reference sequence). CDR3 sequence (DNA): TGTGCCAGCCGCTCGGCTTCCTCCTCCTACGAGCAGTACTTC. Protein: CASRSASSSYEQYF.

The chain links TRBV30 to TRBJ2-1, with no clear D. The V gene's germline CDR1 is GTSNPN and CDR2 SVGIG (reference sequence). The germline V and J ends were trimmed by 2 bases and 4 bases, with 12 bases remaining between them. This CDR3 spans 14 amino acids. The CDR3 here is CAWSLGWEYNEQFF. DNA for the CDR3: TGTGCCTGGAGTCTAGGGTGGGAATACAATGAGCAGTTCTTC.